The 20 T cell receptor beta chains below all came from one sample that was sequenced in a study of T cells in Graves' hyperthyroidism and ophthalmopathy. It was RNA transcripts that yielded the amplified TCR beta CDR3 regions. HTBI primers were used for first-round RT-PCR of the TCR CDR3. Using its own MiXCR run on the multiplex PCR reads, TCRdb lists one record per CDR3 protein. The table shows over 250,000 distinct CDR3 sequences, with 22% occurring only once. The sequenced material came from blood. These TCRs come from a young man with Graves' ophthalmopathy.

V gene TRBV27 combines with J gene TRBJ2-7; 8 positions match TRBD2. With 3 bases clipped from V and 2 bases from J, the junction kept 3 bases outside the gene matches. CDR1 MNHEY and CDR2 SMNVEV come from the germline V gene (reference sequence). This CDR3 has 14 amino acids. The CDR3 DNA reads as TGTGCCAGCAGTTTTACTAGCGGCACCTACGAGCAGTACTTC. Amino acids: CASSFTSGTYEQYF.

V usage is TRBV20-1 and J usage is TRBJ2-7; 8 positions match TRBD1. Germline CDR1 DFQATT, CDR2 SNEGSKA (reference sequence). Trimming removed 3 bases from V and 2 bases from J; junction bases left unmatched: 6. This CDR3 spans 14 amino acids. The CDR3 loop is CSASNGQGAYEQYF. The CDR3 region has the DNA TGCAGTGCTAGTAACGGACAGGGCGCCTACGAGCAGTACTTC.

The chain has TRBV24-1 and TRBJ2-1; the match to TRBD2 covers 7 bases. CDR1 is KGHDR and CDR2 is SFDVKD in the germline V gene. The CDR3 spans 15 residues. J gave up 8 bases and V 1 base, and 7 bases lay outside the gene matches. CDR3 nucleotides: TGTGCCACCAGTGATTTTGGCGGGAGTACTGATGAGCAGTTCTTC. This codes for CATSDFGGSTDEQFF.

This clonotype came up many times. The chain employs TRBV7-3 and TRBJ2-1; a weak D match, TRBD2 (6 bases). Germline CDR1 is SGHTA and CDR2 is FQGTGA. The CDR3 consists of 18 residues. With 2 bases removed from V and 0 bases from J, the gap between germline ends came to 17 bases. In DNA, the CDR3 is TGTGCCAGCAGCTTAGGGGTGGGAGGCCAATTCTCCTACAATGAGCAGTTCTTC. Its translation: CASSLGVGGQFSYNEQFF.

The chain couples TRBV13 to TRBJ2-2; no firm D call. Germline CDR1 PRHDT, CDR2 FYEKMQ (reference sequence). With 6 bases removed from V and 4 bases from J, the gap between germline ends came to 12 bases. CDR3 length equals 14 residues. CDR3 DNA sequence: TGTGCCAGCAGTCCTCAGACTCGCACCGGGGAGCTGTTTTTT. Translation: CASSPQTRTGELFF.

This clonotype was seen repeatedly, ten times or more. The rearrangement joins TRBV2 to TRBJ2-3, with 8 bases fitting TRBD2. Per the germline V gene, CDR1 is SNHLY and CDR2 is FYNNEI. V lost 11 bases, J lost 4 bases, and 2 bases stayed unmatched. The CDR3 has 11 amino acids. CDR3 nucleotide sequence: TGTGCCCGGGAGGGGGCAGATACGCAGTATTTT. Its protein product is CAREGADTQYF.

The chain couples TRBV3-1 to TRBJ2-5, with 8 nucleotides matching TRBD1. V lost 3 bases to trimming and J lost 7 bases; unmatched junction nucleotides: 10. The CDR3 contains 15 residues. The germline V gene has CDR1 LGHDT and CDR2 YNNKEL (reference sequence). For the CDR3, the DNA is TGTGCCAGCAGCCACGGACAGGGAGGAGGTGGGACCCAGTACTTC. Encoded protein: CASSHGQGGGGTQYF.

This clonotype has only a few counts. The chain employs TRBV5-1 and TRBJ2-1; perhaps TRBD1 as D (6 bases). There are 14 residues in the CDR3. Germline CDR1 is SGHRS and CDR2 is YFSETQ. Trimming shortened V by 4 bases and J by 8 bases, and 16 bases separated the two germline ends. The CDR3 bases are TGCGCCAGCAGCGTCGGTAACAGGGCCGATGAGCAGTTCTTC. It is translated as CASSVGNRADEQFF.

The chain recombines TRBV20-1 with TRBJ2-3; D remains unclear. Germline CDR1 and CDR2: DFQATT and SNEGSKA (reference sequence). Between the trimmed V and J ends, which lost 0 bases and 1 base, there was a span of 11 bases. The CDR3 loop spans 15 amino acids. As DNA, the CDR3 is TGCAGTGCTAGAGATCCCCGCAAGGGCACAGATACGCAGTATTTT. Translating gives CSARDPRKGTDTQYF.

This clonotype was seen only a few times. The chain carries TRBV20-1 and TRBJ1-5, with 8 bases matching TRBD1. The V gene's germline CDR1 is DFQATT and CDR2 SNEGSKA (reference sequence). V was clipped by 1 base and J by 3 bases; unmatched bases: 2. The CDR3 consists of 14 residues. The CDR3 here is CSARAGQDNQPQHF. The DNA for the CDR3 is TGCAGTGCTAGAGCGGGACAGGACAATCAGCCCCAGCATTTT.

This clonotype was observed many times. The DNA of the CDR3 is TGTGCCTGGAGTGTGACATCGATCTATGGCTACACCTTC. Translating it yields CAWSVTSIYGYTF. This rearrangement joins TRBV30 to TRBJ1-2; D uncertain. The CDR3 has 13 residues. In germline, CDR1 is GTSNPN, CDR2 SVGIG (reference sequence). The V and J ends lost 0 bases and 4 bases respectively, with 9 bases between them.

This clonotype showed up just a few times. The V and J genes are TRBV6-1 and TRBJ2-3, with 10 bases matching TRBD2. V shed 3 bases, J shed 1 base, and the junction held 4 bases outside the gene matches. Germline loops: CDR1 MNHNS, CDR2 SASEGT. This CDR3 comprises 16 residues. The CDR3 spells CASSDIGTSGTDTQYF. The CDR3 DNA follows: TGTGCCAGCAGTGATATCGGGACTAGCGGCACAGATACGCAGTATTTT.

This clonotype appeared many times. For the CDR3, the DNA is TGTGCCAGCAGTTCCCATCAGACCCTCGTTAGGTACGAGCAGTACTTC. Translated, it gives CASSSHQTLVRYEQYF. This chain connects TRBV28 to TRBJ2-7; the D is unclear. Germline CDR1 is MDHEN and CDR2 is SYDVKM. V was pared by 4 bases and J by 4 bases, with 20 bases between. The CDR3 consists of 16 residues.

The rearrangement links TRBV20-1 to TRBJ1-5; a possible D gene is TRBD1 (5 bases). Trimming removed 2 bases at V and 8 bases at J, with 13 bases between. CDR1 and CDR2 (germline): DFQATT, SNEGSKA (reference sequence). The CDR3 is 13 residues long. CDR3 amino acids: CSARPDGDEPQHF. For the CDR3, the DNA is TGCAGTGCTAGACCTGACGGGGACGAGCCCCAGCATTTT.

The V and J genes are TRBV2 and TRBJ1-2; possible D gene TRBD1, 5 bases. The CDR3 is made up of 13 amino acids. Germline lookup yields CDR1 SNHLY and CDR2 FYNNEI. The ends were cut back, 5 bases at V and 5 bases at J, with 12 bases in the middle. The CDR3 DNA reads TGTGCCAGCAGTTCCCGGGGGGGGTATGGCTACACCTTC. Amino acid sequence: CASSSRGGYGYTF.

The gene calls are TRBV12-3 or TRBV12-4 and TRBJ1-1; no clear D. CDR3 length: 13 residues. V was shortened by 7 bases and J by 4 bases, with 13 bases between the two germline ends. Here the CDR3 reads CASNLGRSTEAFF. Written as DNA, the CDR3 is TGTGCCAGCAACCTAGGAAGGTCCACTGAAGCTTTCTTT.

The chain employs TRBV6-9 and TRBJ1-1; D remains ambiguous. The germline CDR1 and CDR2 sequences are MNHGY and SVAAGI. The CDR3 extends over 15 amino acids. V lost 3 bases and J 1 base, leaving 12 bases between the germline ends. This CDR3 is CASSYGSDRNTEAFF. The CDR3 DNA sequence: TGTGCCAGCAGTTACGGGTCAGACCGGAACACTGAAGCTTTCTTT.

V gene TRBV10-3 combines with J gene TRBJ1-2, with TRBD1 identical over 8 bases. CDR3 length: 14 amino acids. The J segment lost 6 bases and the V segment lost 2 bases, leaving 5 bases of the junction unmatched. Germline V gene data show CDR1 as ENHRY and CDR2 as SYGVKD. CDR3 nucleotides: TGTGCCATCAGTGAGGAGGCGACAGGGGATGGCTACACCTTC. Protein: CAISEEATGDGYTF.

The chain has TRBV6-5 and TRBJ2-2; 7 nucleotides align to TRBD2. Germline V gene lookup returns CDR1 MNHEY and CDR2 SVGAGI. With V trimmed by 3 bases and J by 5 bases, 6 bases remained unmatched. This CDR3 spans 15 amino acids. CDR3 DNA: TGTGCCAGCAGTTATCTAGCGGAGACGACCGGGGAGCTGTTTTTT. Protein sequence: CASSYLAETTGELFF.

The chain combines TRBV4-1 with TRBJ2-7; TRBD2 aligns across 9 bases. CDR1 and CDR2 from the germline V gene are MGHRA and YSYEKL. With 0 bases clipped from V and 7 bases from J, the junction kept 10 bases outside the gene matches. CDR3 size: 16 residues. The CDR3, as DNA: TGCGCCAGCAGCCAAGAGGTGCGGACTAGCGCCCATGAGCAGTACTTC. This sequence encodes CASSQEVRTSAHEQYF.